Listed here is a single T cell receptor (beta chain). What it binds is not known. A read error may explain this, as a much larger clone is one base away. The conserved phenylalanine or tryptophan normally closing the CDR3 is absent here, so this likely arose from a read error. The record originates from a study of T cells in Graves' hyperthyroidism and ophthalmopathy. Study-wide results and limits: Ophthalmopathy was identified by the model a median about six months ahead of onset. Researchers report that a 13 V-J model separated ophthalmopathy from stable hyperthyroidism.

Ophthalmopathy patients had Clinical Activity Score at least 3, NOSPECS grade at least 4, duration under 3 months. Thyroid ultrasound, orbital computed tomography, clinical symptoms, and serum thyroxine and TRAb underpinned diagnoses. Amplification of TCR beta CDR3 regions used RNA as the template. In the first-round RT-PCR of the TCR CDR3, the HTBI primer set was used. MiXCR, applied by TCRdb to the multiplex PCR reads, yields one record per CDR3 protein. The sample consists of roughly 600,000 distinct CDR3 sequences, more than 12% of them appearing once. This CDR3 has 13 amino acids. The germline V gene has CDR1 SGHRS and CDR2 YFSETQ. V lost 1 base to trimming and J lost 6 bases, with 8 bases between them.

The source of this sequence is a woman between 50 and 59 years old with Graves' ophthalmopathy. The chain recombines TRBV5-1 with TRBJ2-1; D uncertain. The sequencing input was blood. The CDR3 region has the DNA TGCGCCAGCAGCTTGAGAGTAGCCAATGAGCAGTTCCTC. It yields the protein CASSLRVANEQFL.